The source of this TCR beta chain is a study of HIV-infected children after antiretroviral therapy interruption. At the level of the study: Interruption group median age around 10 years; continuous group roughly 8 years. Study conclusions and caveats: The Gini coefficient of naive CD4+ repertoires rose, returning to baseline by 3 years.

Treatment indicated: PENTA 11 planned treatment interruption arm or continuous ART arm. Cryopreserved PBMC samples required at least 5 million viable cells. Sorting from thawed PBMCs isolated naive CD4+ CD45RA+ CD45RO- T cells. Unique molecular identifiers were included in an RNA-based 3' RACE TCR library. MiXCR was run by TCRdb on the 3' RACE reads, yielding one entry per CDR3 protein. The sample has approximately 95,000 distinct CDR3 sequences, 6.9% seen once. Germline-derived CDR1 and CDR2 are SQVTM and ANQGSEA. This CDR3 spans 17 amino acids. This clonotype was detected once. Its specificity is not known. One end of the junction is discordant with germline, which a read error may explain.

This receptor was identified in a pool of human donors with HIV. The specimen was CD45RA+ CD4+ T cells from PBMCs, pooled from several time points, collected from a donor given antiretroviral therapy, either interrupted or continuous. Subset of the sample: naive CD4+ CD45RA+ CD45RO- T cells. J is TRBJ1-1 and V is TRBV29-1; tentatively, D is TRBD1 (5 bases). CDR3 nucleotides: TGCAGCGTTGTTAAGCTTGGGGGATTAAGTAGGAACGCTGAAGCTTTCTTT. This gives the protein CSVVKLGGLSRNAEAFF. Using reference TRBV29-1 and TRBJ1-1 for the parts outside the CDR3, the full variable domain is SAVISQKPSRDICQRGTSLTIQCQVDSQVTMMFWYRQQPGQSLTLIATANQGSEATYESGFVIDKFPISRPNLTFSTLTVSNMSPEDSSIYLCSVVKLGGLSRNAEAFFGQGTRLTVV.